The next 25 T cell receptor beta chains were all read from a single sample in a study of CD8 T cells in ankylosing spondylitis. Notes on the study in general: In ankylosing spondylitis blood, a motif of 7 to 9 highly homologous TCR beta variants appeared characteristic.

TCRdb recomputed calls from the 5' RACE reads with MiXCR, one row per CDR3 protein. The sample has a few hundred thousand distinct CDR3 sequences, approximately 20% seen once. No antigens are known for them. Sequenced: blood, either unsorted or a sorted T cell fraction (not recorded which). The receptors shown here come from a male donor with ankylosing spondylitis.

V gene TRBV24-1 combines with J gene TRBJ2-3; D may be TRBD1 (6 bases). V lost 4 bases and J lost 3, with 10 bases in between. The germline CDR1 and CDR2 sequences are KGHDR and SFDVKD. CDR3 size: 14 residues. CDR3 sequence: CATSEIDRTDTQYF. The CDR3 region has the DNA TGTGCCACCAGTGAAATTGACAGGACAGATACGCAGTATTTT.

The chain recombines TRBV20-1 with TRBJ2-5, with D possibly matching TRBD1 (5 bases). The V gene's germline CDR1 is DFQATT and CDR2 SNEGSKA (reference sequence). The CDR3 is 14 residues long. V lost 3 bases and J lost 5, with 16 bases in between. CDR3 nucleotides: TGCAGTGCTAGCTTCGGGCAGGGTGGGGAGACCCAGTACTTC. Translation: CSASFGQGGETQYF.

This chain links TRBV11-3 with TRBJ1-2, with 8 bases lining up with TRBD1. CDR3 length: 13 residues. From germline, CDR1 is SGHNT and CDR2 YENEEA. With 2 bases clipped from V and 6 bases from J, the junction kept 2 bases outside the gene matches. The CDR3 bases are TGTGCCAGCAGCTTACAGGGGGCGGATGGCTACACCTTC. Amino acids: CASSLQGADGYTF.

This clonotype was seen repeatedly, ten times or more. The CDR3 region has the DNA TGTGCCAGCAGTCCCCAGGGTTGGGCTGGCCAGCCCCAGCATTTT. It translates to CASSPQGWAGQPQHF. The rearrangement links TRBV27 to TRBJ1-5, with D tentatively TRBD1 (5 bases). Germline loops: CDR1 MNHEY, CDR2 SMNVEV (reference sequence). This CDR3 contains 15 residues. Deletions cut 5 bases from V and 7 bases from J, with 18 bases between.

The V call is TRBV20-1, the J call TRBJ1-4; 10 nucleotides agree with TRBD1. V gave up 6 bases and J gave up 8 bases; unmatched junction bases: 6. This CDR3 spans 13 amino acids. From germline, CDR1 is DFQATT and CDR2 SNEGSKA (reference sequence). CDR3 in amino acids: CSASGQGEEKLFF. The CDR3 DNA sequence: TGCAGTGCCTCAGGACAGGGGGAAGAAAAACTGTTTTTT.

The rearrangement links TRBV5-1 to TRBJ2-3; 13 nucleotides match TRBD2. The germline V gene has CDR1 SGHRS and CDR2 YFSETQ. The V and J ends lost 4 bases and 0 bases, in that order; junction bases with no gene match: 17. There are 21 residues in the CDR3. Written as DNA, the CDR3 is TGCGCCAGCAGCCAGACAGGTGCCGGGACTAGCGGGATGACTAGCACAGATACGCAGTATTTT. It translates to CASSQTGAGTSGMTSTDTQYF. The full variable domain, with the rest looked up from reference TRBV5-1 and TRBJ2-3, is KAGVTQTPRYLIKTRGQQVTLSCSPISGHRSVSWYQQTPGQGLQFLFEYFSETQRNKGNFPGRFSGRQFSNSRSEMNVSTLELGDSALYLCASSQTGAGTSGMTSTDTQYFGPGTRLTVL.

This clonotype has more than one count but fewer than ten. The rearrangement joins TRBV5-6 to TRBJ1-2, with D possibly TRBD1 on 6 matching bases. The germline V and J ends were trimmed by 4 bases and 3 bases, with 16 bases remaining between them. Per germline, CDR1 SGHDT and CDR2 YYEEEE. The CDR3 spans 15 residues. This chain's CDR3 is CASSPTGMGDYGYTF. The CDR3 nucleotides are TGTGCCAGCAGCCCCACAGGGATGGGGGACTATGGCTACACCTTC.

This clonotype is a singleton in its sample. V gene TRBV5-1 combines with J gene TRBJ2-7; 8 nucleotides align to TRBD1. This CDR3 has 16 amino acids. CDR1 is SGHRS, CDR2 YFSETQ, per germline. Germline trimming cut 4 bases from V and 2 bases from J; bases unmatched to any gene: 11. The CDR3 coding sequence is TGCGCCAGCAGCCGGGACTCGGGGACAGGTACCTACGAGCAGTACTTC. It codes for CASSRDSGTGTYEQYF.

The chain uses TRBV4-2 and TRBJ1-4, with D maybe TRBD1 (6 bases). The V end lost 4 bases, the J end lost 6 bases, and 21 bases lay between the germline ends. Germline CDR1 is LGHNA and CDR2 is YNFKEQ. This CDR3 spans 17 amino acids. Here the CDR3 reads CASSRQNSGANDEKLFF. The CDR3 DNA reads as TGTGCCAGCAGCCGCCAAAATTCAGGGGCGAATGATGAAAAACTGTTTTTT.

A few counts support this clonotype. This chain joins TRBV30 and TRBJ2-2, with TRBD2 as a possible D gene (5 bases). V was pared by 2 bases and J by 3 bases, with 10 bases between. The CDR3 consists of 14 residues. CDR1 GTSNPN and CDR2 SVGIG come from the germline V gene (reference sequence). CDR3 sequence reads: CAWSPGSDTGELFF. The CDR3 DNA reads TGTGCCTGGAGTCCGGGAAGTGACACCGGGGAGCTGTTTTTT. The full variable domain, its missing parts supplied by reference TRBV30 and TRBJ2-2, is SQTIHQWPATLVQPVGSPLSLECTVEGTSNPNLYWYRQAAGRGLQLLFYSVGIGQISSEVPQNLSASRPQDRQFILSSKKLLLSDSGFYLCAWSPGSDTGELFFGEGSRLTVL.

This clonotype has a handful of counts. The genes are TRBV11-2 and TRBJ1-3; no clear D. CDR1 SGHAT and CDR2 FQNNGV come from the germline V gene. V lost 2 bases and J 4 bases, leaving 18 bases between the germline ends. The CDR3 runs to 17 residues. The CDR3 loop reads CASSLWGSATLGNTIYF. The CDR3 bases are TGTGCCAGCAGCTTATGGGGTTCTGCAACGTTGGGAAACACCATATATTTT.

The chain carries TRBV6-6 and TRBJ1-1, with no clear D. The CDR3 sequence is 13 residues long. V shed 7 bases and J shed 4 bases, with 13 bases lying between them. CDR1 MNHNY and CDR2 SVGAGI come from the germline V gene (reference sequence). The chain's CDR3 is CASKYMAGTEAFF. For the CDR3, the DNA is TGTGCCAGCAAGTATATGGCCGGCACTGAAGCTTTCTTT.

The table lists this clonotype with many counts. The CDR3 loop is CASARGTSGNTIYF. CDR3 nucleotides: TGTGCCAGCGCCCGGGGGACCTCTGGAAACACCATATATTTT. The chain links TRBV6-1 to TRBJ1-3; a weak D match, TRBD1 (5 bases). CDR1 is MNHNS, CDR2 SASEGT, per germline. Trimming took 8 bases from V and 0 from J, leaving 11 bases between them. This CDR3 is 14 amino acids long.

The chain is built from TRBV18 and TRBJ2-5, with no clear D. This CDR3 is built from 14 residues. The V end lost 3 bases, the J end lost 1 base, and 9 bases lay between the germline ends. The germline CDR1 and CDR2 sequences are KGHSH and LQKENI. The CDR3 is CASSPAEFQETQYF. As DNA, the CDR3 is TGTGCCAGCTCACCCGCAGAATTCCAAGAGACCCAGTACTTC. The full variable domain, with the rest looked up from reference TRBV18 and TRBJ2-5, is NAGVMQNPRHLVRRRGQEARLRCSPMKGHSHVYWYRQLPEEGLKFMVYLQKENIIDESGMPKERFSAEFPKEGPSILRIQQVVRGDSAAYFCASSPAEFQETQYFGPGTRLLVL.

V and J are TRBV29-1 and TRBJ2-3, with D possibly called TRBD1 or TRBD2 (5 bases each). This CDR3 contains 13 residues. V lost 7 bases to trimming and J lost 2 bases, with 13 bases between them. Germline V gives CDR1 SQVTM, CDR2 ANQGSEA. Written as DNA, the CDR3 is TGCAGCGGCAGAGGGGCCACCACAGATACGCAGTATTTT. Protein product: CSGRGATTDTQYF.

This clonotype appeared many times. The gene calls are TRBV5-1 and TRBJ2-3; D is ambiguous. There are 14 residues in the CDR3. Germline V gene sequence: CDR1 SGHRS, CDR2 YFSETQ. Trimming left V 2 bases short and J 1 base short, with 8 bases between. CDR3 amino acids: CASSLVTGTDTQYF. CDR3 nucleotide sequence: TGCGCCAGCAGCTTAGTAACAGGCACAGATACGCAGTATTTT.

Details on this clonotype: Germline is not matched at one junction end, which may reflect a read error. V and J are TRBV12-3 or TRBV12-4 and TRBJ2-7; 8 nucleotides align to TRBD2. This CDR3 spans 14 amino acids. CDR3 coding DNA: TGTGCCAGCAGCTTAGGGGGTAGCGGGACGGGGCAGTACTTC. It is translated as CASSLGGSGTGQYF.

The J gene is TRBJ2-7, the V gene TRBV24-1, with D hard to call. V gave up 6 bases and J gave up 2 bases, with 10 bases separating them. The CDR3 runs to 13 residues. Germline V gene sequence: CDR1 KGHDR, CDR2 SFDVKD. The CDR3 loop reads CATSSTRTYEQYF. The CDR3 DNA sequence: TGTGCCACCAGTTCTACACGTACCTACGAGCAGTACTTC.

This clonotype was counted between two and nine times. The chain uses TRBV5-1 and TRBJ2-7; 11 nucleotides align to TRBD1. V shed 3 bases and J 5 bases; nucleotides not matched to a gene: 7. This CDR3 is built from 15 residues. Germline CDR1 SGHRS, CDR2 YFSETQ. CDR3 sequence reads: CASSSTDRGLNEQYF. Here the CDR3 DNA reads TGCGCCAGCAGCTCAACGGACAGGGGGCTTAACGAGCAGTACTTC.

This clonotype was seen a few times. This chain's CDR3 is CATSDPGPNNSPLHF. CDR3 in DNA: TGTGCCACCAGTGACCCCGGACCGAATAATTCACCCCTCCACTTT. The chain has TRBV24-1 and TRBJ1-6, with no clear D. V lost 4 bases and J 5 bases, leaving 11 bases between the germline ends. The germline gives CDR1 KGHDR, CDR2 SFDVKD. CDR3 length equals 15 residues.

The chain is built from TRBV11-2 and TRBJ2-7, with 8 bases aligning to TRBD2. CDR1 is SGHAT and CDR2 is FQNNGV in the germline V gene. This CDR3 has 12 residues. With V trimmed by 8 bases and J by 4 bases, 4 bases remained unmatched. In DNA form, the CDR3 reads TGTGCCAGCCCACTAGCGGCATACGAGCAGTACTTC. Encoded protein: CASPLAAYEQYF.

This chain links TRBV6-5 with TRBJ2-7; TRBD2 matches 14 bases. This CDR3 contains 15 residues. V lost 2 bases, J lost 4 bases, and 1 base stayed unmatched. The V gene's germline CDR1 is MNHEY and CDR2 SVGAGI. The CDR3 region is CASSYGTSGSYEQYF. CDR3 DNA: TGTGCCAGCAGTTACGGGACTAGCGGGAGTTACGAGCAGTACTTC.

V and J are TRBV20-1 and TRBJ2-7, with TRBD2 as a possible D gene (5 bases). The V end lost 1 base, the J end lost 6 bases, and 10 bases lay between the germline ends. Germline CDR1 DFQATT, CDR2 SNEGSKA (reference sequence). CDR3 length: 12 residues. CDR3 sequence reads: CSARVRESEQYF. DNA for the CDR3: TGCAGTGCTAGAGTTCGGGAAAGCGAGCAGTACTTC.

This clonotype was observed a handful of times. The genes are TRBV9 and TRBJ1-2; weak D call: TRBD1 (6 bases). The CDR3 is 16 amino acids. V shed 3 bases and J shed 4 bases, with 19 bases lying between them. Germline V lookup: CDR1 SGDLS, CDR2 YYNGEE. DNA of the CDR3: TGTGCCAGCAGCGGACGTGGGGGGGGCTCCCTCTATGGCTACACCTTC. Amino acid sequence: CASSGRGGGSLYGYTF.

This clonotype was seen a few times. V usage is TRBV20-1 and J usage is TRBJ1-6; 10 bases fit TRBD1. The CDR3 has 17 residues. Per the germline V gene, CDR1 is DFQATT and CDR2 is SNEGSKA (reference sequence). The junction had 4 bases not matched to a gene; V was cut back by 2 bases and J by 0 bases. CDR3 DNA sequence: TGCAGTGCTAGACCCCGACAGGGGGCCTCCTATAATTCACCCCTCCACTTT. This sequence encodes CSARPRQGASYNSPLHF.